This is a list of T cell receptor beta chains from one sample in a study of blood T cell repertoires in COVID-19. Produced via immunoSEQ multiplex PCR; TCRdb's table is partial and in-frame only. Here the sample spans 140,000 to 150,000 clones, 60% to 85% being singletons. Sequenced: peripheral blood. The receptors were gathered from a man in his forties or fifties with acute or convalescent COVID-19. The CDR3 runs from the conserved cysteine through the conserved F or W. For some rows the clone size is stated as once, few or many, or as a class when expanded; others skip it.

NA	TRBV5-5	TRBJ1-2	CASSLAGYGDGYTF
few	TRBV5-1	TRBJ2-3	CASSFGPAPDTQYF
NA	TRBV30	TRBJ1-2	CAWITSAPLTSGDYGYTF
NA	TRBV5-1	TRBJ1-2	CASSWGTGVGGYTF
NA	TRBV27	TRBJ2-7	CASSATGGDPYEQYF
NA	TRBV30	TRBJ1-2	CAWMPAGAVSGYTF
NA	TRBV2	TRBJ1-6	CASKTTGSGNSPLHF
NA	TRBV7-6	TRBJ2-1	CASSPPGYGSYNEQFF
NA	TRBV20-1	TRBJ2-7	CSASWAEGVLSYEQYF
NA	TRBV29-1	TRBJ1-6	CSVRTGGESPLHF
NA	TRBV5-8	TRBJ1-4	CASGRGSLSTNEKLFF
NA	TRBV3-1/TRBV3-2	TRBJ2-5	CASSLGLSETQYF
NA	TRBV12-3/TRBV12-4	TRBJ2-3	CASRGTQDTQYF
NA	TRBV7-9	TRBJ2-1	CASSLLAGGPSNEQFF
NA	TRBV24-1	TRBJ2-1	CATTQPQSGGQRGQFF
few	TRBV11-2	TRBJ1-2	CASSFDRANGYTF
NA	TRBV18	TRBJ2-2	CASSPFRSGEDTGELFF
NA	TRBV2	TRBJ1-6	CASSLQGWNSPLHF
many	TRBV7-3	TRBJ2-3	CASSWGQGDADTQYF
NA	TRBV12-3/TRBV12-4	TRBJ1-1	CASSLGQSPEAFF
NA	TRBV30	TRBJ1-4	CAWSRDRGTEKLFF
NA	TRBV2	TRBJ1-1	CASPGTGADTEAFF
NA	TRBV7-9	TRBJ2-1	CASSLIVAFTYNEQFF
NA	TRBV11-2	TRBJ2-2	CASSWGGRVNTGELFF
NA	TRBV5-1	TRBJ1-5	CASSEGTEGQPQHF
NA	TRBV5-1	TRBJ2-2	CASSYDGQTELFF
few	TRBV30	TRBJ1-4	CAWESYEKLFF
once	TRBV6-5	TRBJ1-2	CASSYRTGASGYTF
NA	TRBV6-5	TRBJ1-3	CASSQFASGNTIYF
NA	TRBV5-1	TRBJ1-3	CASSLTGGAGNTIYF
NA	TRBV2	TRBJ1-1	CASSENRWGLLAEAFF
NA	TRBV5-5	TRBJ2-7	CASSPTSRASYEQYF
few	TRBV25-1	TRBJ2-3	CASRLSITGSPTDTQYF
few	TRBV6-2/TRBV6-3	TRBJ1-1	CASSYRWNTEAFF
NA	TRBV12-3/TRBV12-4	TRBJ1-2	CASSFRGNYGYTF
NA	TRBV30	TRBJ1-1	CAWSGDRNTEAFF
NA	TRBV2	TRBJ1-1	CASSGEKNTEAFF
few	TRBV13	TRBJ1-4	CASSPRTGGEKLFF
NA	TRBV5-5	TRBJ1-5	CASSFAGGSTTPNQPQHF
NA	TRBV19	TRBJ2-5	CASSPRTGGVETQYF
NA	TRBV12-3/TRBV12-4	TRBJ2-3	CASSLLTGGVVYF
NA	TRBV4-1	TRBJ1-3	CASSQVIMASGNTIYF
NA	TRBV10-1	TRBJ2-3	CASSESRLAGGTDTQYF
NA	TRBV19	TRBJ2-3	CASSSMATSGYTDTQYF
NA	TRBV5-8	TRBJ2-3	CASSSGTSGVTDTQYF
NA	TRBV9	TRBJ1-4	CASSPTTGGVEKLFF
NA	TRBV6-4	TRBJ2-1	CASSERGLASSYNEQFF
NA	TRBV5-1	TRBJ1-4	CASSPAGGISEKLFF
NA	TRBV11-2	TRBJ2-3	CASSFSGGYTDTQYF
NA	TRBV6-5	TRBJ2-2	CASRPSGAGGELFF
NA	TRBV6-5	TRBJ2-7	CASIPDRTYEQYF
NA	TRBV19	TRBJ1-3	CASSIGPASGNTIYF